These 7 T cell receptor beta chains were sequenced from one sample in a study of vaccination effects on CD4 cells after COVID-19. Antigen-specific CD4+ T cells were expanded with viral peptide pools in the ViraFEST assay before sequencing. It was after 10 days of culture that CD4+ T cells were isolated. Everyone in the study got two shots of either the BNT162b2 or mRNA-1273 vaccine. No antigen has been identified for these receptors. Clones were sequenced by immunoSEQ multiplex PCR, and TCRdb holds only the in-frame ones, with some missing. Among 65,000 to 75,000 clones, 74% were seen once, and the ten largest hold 1.5% to 1.9%. Here the sequenced sample was CD4+ T cells from PBMCs cultured with HCoV-229E spike peptides, taken after COVID-19 vaccination. These receptor sequences come from a human donor who received a COVID-19 vaccine.

The V and J genes are TRBV24-1 and TRBJ1-4; possible D gene TRBD1, 6 bases. The germline V and J ends were trimmed by 2 bases and 8 bases, with 14 bases remaining between them. The germline V gene encodes CDR1 KGHDR and CDR2 SFDVKD. The CDR3 sequence is 15 residues long. For the CDR3, the DNA is TGTGCCACCAGTGATTCTGGGGGGCAGGGGGAAAAACTGTTTTTT. Protein product: CATSDSGGQGEKLFF.

The rearrangement uses TRBV4-3 and TRBJ1-1; no clear D. The ends were cut back, 0 bases at V and 1 base at J, with 3 bases in the middle. The CDR3 contains 13 residues. Germline CDR1 and CDR2: LGHNA and YSLEER. CDR3 in DNA: TGCGCCAGCAGCCAAGATGGGAACACTGAAGCTTTCTTT. Translating gives CASSQDGNTEAFF.

This sequence joins TRBV7-3 and TRBJ2-5; D might be TRBD2 (6 bases). Germline V gene sequence: CDR1 SGHTA, CDR2 FQGTGA. Trimming stripped 5 bases from V and 5 bases from J, with 15 bases between. The CDR3 is made up of 14 amino acids. CDR3 protein: CASSPGLSWETQYF. The CDR3, as DNA: TGTGCCAGCAGCCCGGGACTGAGCTGGGAGACCCAGTACTTC.

This chain connects TRBV4-2 to TRBJ1-4; maybe TRBD1 (5 bases). Germline V gene lookup returns CDR1 LGHNA and CDR2 YNFKEQ. V was cut by 0 bases and J by 10 bases, with 15 bases left in between. This CDR3 contains 15 residues. The CDR3 is CASSQEGSSGGKLFF. CDR3 DNA: TGTGCCAGCAGCCAAGAAGGTTCTAGTGGGGGAAAACTGTTTTTT.

CDR3 in amino acids: CASSIVKGNQPQHF. In nucleotides, the CDR3 is TGTGCCAGTAGTATAGTTAAGGGAAATCAGCCCCAGCATTTT. This chain joins TRBV19 and TRBJ1-5; D is ambiguous. Trimming took 1 base from V and 4 from J, leaving 8 bases between them. The germline V gene encodes CDR1 LNHDA and CDR2 SQIVND (reference sequence). The CDR3 loop spans 14 amino acids.

This chain uses TRBV14 with TRBJ2-7; the match to TRBD1 covers 7 bases. The V gene end was trimmed by 2 bases and the J gene end by 6 bases; junction bases not matched to a gene: 4. The CDR3 length is 13 residues. Per the germline V gene, CDR1 is SGHDN and CDR2 is FVKESK. The CDR3 here is CASSQNSGGEQYV. CDR3 nucleotide sequence: TGTGCCAGCAGCCAAAACTCAGGGGGCGAGCAGTACGTC.

This chain joins TRBV15 and TRBJ2-7; D possibly corresponds to TRBD2 (6 bases). CDR3 size: 11 residues. Trimming pared 7 bases from V and 4 bases from J, leaving 8 bases between. Germline V gene sequence: CDR1 LNHNV, CDR2 YYDKDF (reference sequence). The CDR3 coding sequence is TGTGCCACCATGGGGGGTTACGAGCAGTACGTC. This encodes CATMGGYEQYV.